The T cell receptor (beta chain) described here comes from a study of T cells in Graves' hyperthyroidism and ophthalmopathy. The source material, RNA transcripts, was used to amplify TCR beta CDR3 regions. RT-PCR in the first round (using the HTBI primer set) targeted the TCR CDR3. A single record per CDR3 protein comes from TCRdb applying MiXCR to the multiplex PCR reads. The table lists 600,000 or so distinct CDR3 sequences, about 14% of them singletons. This clonotype showed up many times. Its antigen is not identified. The CDR3 sequence is 14 residues long. The V and J ends lost 2 bases and 7 bases respectively, with 14 bases between them. Germline lookup yields CDR1 SEHNR and CDR2 FQNEAQ (reference sequence). Overall study results and limits: The model foresaw ophthalmopathy a median around 6 months prior to onset.

Sequenced: blood. The TCR sequence derives from a woman aged 50 to 60 with Graves' ophthalmopathy. The genes are TRBV7-9 and TRBJ1-2; no definite D call. In DNA form, the CDR3 reads TGTGCCAGCAGCTTAAATGCCGAGGCCTTTGGCTACACCTTC. Translation: CASSLNAEAFGYTF.